Below are 19 T cell receptor beta chains sequenced from a single sample in a study of cytotoxic CD8 clonotypes in ibrutinib-treated CLL. The data were produced by immunoSEQ multiplex PCR, yet TCRdb's version contains in-frame clones alone and is incomplete. The sample holds approximately 330,000 clones, almost 80% seen once. The material sequenced was PBMCs, taken before ibrutinib treatment. These TCRs come from a human donor with chronic lymphocytic leukemia.

V is TRBV7-3 and J is TRBJ2-7; D might be TRBD2 (5 bases). V was clipped by 1 base and J by 0 bases, with 10 bases between them. CDR1 SGHTA and CDR2 FQGTGA come from the germline V gene. This CDR3 spans 15 amino acids. In DNA form, the CDR3 reads TGTGCCAGCAGCTTAAATTCGGGGAGCTCCTACGAGCAGTACTTC. The encoded protein is CASSLNSGSSYEQYF.

This clone was seen more than once but under ten times. The chain combines TRBV4-2 with TRBJ1-1; D unresolved. The germline V gene encodes CDR1 LGHNA and CDR2 YNFKEQ. The CDR3 contains 14 residues. V dropped 1 base and J dropped 3 bases, with 9 bases sitting between them. In nucleotides, the CDR3 is TGTGCCAGCAGCCAAGTTCAGCAAGACACTGAAGCTTTCTTT. It translates to CASSQVQQDTEAFF.

This sequence joins TRBV5-1 and TRBJ1-1, with TRBD1 matching 7 bases. Per the germline V gene, CDR1 is SGHRS and CDR2 is YFSETQ. The V segment lost 6 bases and the J segment 2 bases; nucleotides outside the gene matches: 7. CDR3 length equals 14 residues. CDR3 sequence (DNA): TGCGCCAGCACTACCGGACAGGCTAACACTGAAGCTTTCTTT. It specifies CASTTGQANTEAFF. The whole variable domain, filled in from reference TRBV5-1 and TRBJ1-1, reads KAGVTQTPRYLIKTRGQQVTLSCSPISGHRSVSWYQQTPGQGLQFLFEYFSETQRNKGNFPGRFSGRQFSNSRSEMNVSTLELGDSALYLCASTTGQANTEAFFGQGTRLTVV.

The chain is built from TRBV5-5 and TRBJ2-7, with D hard to call. CDR3 size: 14 residues. Germline CDR1 reads SGHKS; CDR2 reads YYEKEE (reference sequence). V dropped 0 bases and J dropped 6 bases, with 13 bases sitting between them. The CDR3 sequence: CASSLDPYPAEQYF. CDR3 coding DNA: TGTGCCAGCAGCTTGGATCCGTATCCGGCCGAGCAGTACTTC.

As to this clone: This specimen includes other DNA sequences encoding the same CDR3. The chain recombines TRBV27 with TRBJ2-7; D uncertain. The ends were cut back, 2 bases at V and 1 base at J, with 6 bases in the middle. The V gene's germline CDR1 is MNHEY and CDR2 SMNVEV (reference sequence). The CDR3 covers 13 residues. CDR3 bases: TGTGCCAGCAGTTTAGGTGGGTCCTACGAGCAGTACTTC. It encodes CASSLGGSYEQYF.

The J gene is TRBJ1-1, the V gene TRBV7-9; tentative D call: TRBD1 (6 bases). V lost 5 bases and J 3 bases, leaving 16 bases between the germline ends. Germline CDR1 is SEHNR and CDR2 is FQNEAQ (reference sequence). The CDR3 spans 15 residues. The CDR3 nucleotides read TGTGCCAGCAGCCCCCAACAGGGCTTTGACACTGAAGCTTTCTTT. It is translated as CASSPQQGFDTEAFF. The variable domain in full, with the rest retrieved from reference TRBV7-9 and TRBJ1-1, is DTGVSQNPRHKITKRGQNVTFRCDPISEHNRLYWYRQTLGQGPEFLTYFQNEAQLEKSRLLSDRFSAERPKGSFSTLEIQRTEQGDSAMYLCASSPQQGFDTEAFFGQGTRLTVV.

The rearrangement uses TRBV7-9 and TRBJ1-2; 7 nucleotides agree with TRBD1. With 4 bases clipped from V and 6 bases from J, the junction kept 5 bases outside the gene matches. Germline V CDR1 and CDR2: SEHNR, FQNEAQ (reference sequence). The CDR3 sequence is 13 residues long. CDR3 region: CASSSQGLDGYTF. The CDR3, as DNA: TGTGCCAGCAGCTCACAGGGGTTAGATGGCTACACCTTC.

The chain is built from TRBV7-9 and TRBJ1-1; tentative D call: TRBD1 (6 bases). The V end lost 4 bases, the J end lost 4 bases, and 13 bases lay between the germline ends. CDR1 is SEHNR, CDR2 FQNEAQ, per germline (reference sequence). This CDR3 spans 14 amino acids. CDR3 sequence: CASSYQQGFTEAFF. CDR3 nucleotide sequence: TGTGCCAGCAGCTACCAACAGGGTTTCACTGAAGCTTTCTTT.

This clone is a singleton in its sample. The V call is TRBV7-6, the J call TRBJ2-1; 10 bases are a match to TRBD2. With V trimmed by 1 base and J by 7 bases, 1 base remained unmatched. The CDR3 covers 14 residues. Germline-derived CDR1 and CDR2 are SGHVS and FNYEAQ. Here the CDR3 reads CASSLVLAGNEQFF. CDR3 nucleotide sequence: TGTGCCAGCAGCTTAGTACTAGCGGGAAATGAGCAGTTCTTC.

The chain recombines TRBV29-1 with TRBJ1-2, with 8 bases lining up with TRBD1. Per germline, CDR1 SQVTM and CDR2 ANQGSEA. V lost 7 bases to trimming and J lost 3 bases; unmatched junction nucleotides: 7. CDR3 length: 13 amino acids. The CDR3 protein is CSARTGIDYGYTF. The CDR3 region has the DNA TGCAGCGCCCGGACAGGGATTGACTATGGCTACACCTTC.

This clone has just one count. The chain combines TRBV7-9 with TRBJ2-1; no definite D call. This CDR3 region has 12 residues. Trimming took 5 bases from V and 4 from J, leaving 6 bases between them. Per germline, CDR1 SEHNR and CDR2 FQNEAQ (reference sequence). CDR3 in amino acids: CASSLGYNEQFF. CDR3 nucleotide sequence: TGTGCCAGCAGCCTAGGTTACAATGAGCAGTTCTTC.

The CDR3 DNA is TGTGCCAGCAGTGGACTAGCGGGGCGGGGGGAGACCCAGTACTTC. Translating gives CASSGLAGRGETQYF. J is TRBJ2-5 and V is TRBV6-1; 11 bases line up with TRBD2. Germline trimming cut 4 bases from V and 5 bases from J; bases unmatched to any gene: 6. The CDR3 has 15 amino acids. CDR1 MNHNS and CDR2 SASEGT come from the germline V gene.

The table lists this clone with a few counts. V usage is TRBV27 and J usage is TRBJ2-2; D is undetermined. V was clipped by 0 bases and J by 1 base, with 6 bases between them. CDR1 and CDR2 (germline): MNHEY, SMNVEV (reference sequence). This CDR3 region has 15 residues. The CDR3 coding sequence is TGTGCCAGCAGTTTATCGGGCCAGAACACCGGGGAGCTGTTTTTT. Its translation is CASSLSGQNTGELFF.

The chain links TRBV29-1 to TRBJ2-4; the match to TRBD2 covers 9 bases. The ends lost 4 bases at V and 0 bases at J; junction bases unmatched: 7. CDR3 length: 16 amino acids. Germline CDR1 and CDR2: SQVTM and ANQGSEA. The CDR3 loop reads CSVASAGGPAKNIQYF. The CDR3 DNA follows: TGCAGCGTTGCAAGTGCGGGAGGGCCAGCCAAAAACATTCAGTACTTC.

The chain links TRBV10-3 to TRBJ1-4; the D gene is possibly TRBD1 (6 bases). V lost 6 bases and J 7 bases, leaving 18 bases between the germline ends. Germline CDR1 ENHRY, CDR2 SYGVKD. This CDR3 spans 15 amino acids. The CDR3 is CAISSGTTRGEKLFF. The CDR3 DNA follows: TGTGCCATCAGCTCCGGGACAACAAGGGGTGAAAAACTGTTTTTT.

V and J are TRBV19 and TRBJ1-3, with D maybe TRBD1 (5 bases). The CDR3 contains 16 residues. Trimming took 1 base from V and 0 from J, leaving 10 bases between them. The germline CDR1 and CDR2 sequences are LNHDA and SQIVND (reference sequence). The DNA of the CDR3 is TGTGCCAGTAGTATAGGACAGCCCCACTCTGGAAACACCATATATTTT. Its protein is CASSIGQPHSGNTIYF.

This chain links TRBV4-3 with TRBJ2-2; D uncertain. Per germline, CDR1 LGHNA and CDR2 YSLEER. There are 13 residues in the CDR3. V was clipped by 0 bases and J by 8 bases, with 7 bases between them. The CDR3 sequence is CASSQESTGELFF. CDR3 nucleotides: TGCGCCAGCAGCCAAGAGTCGACGGGGGAGCTGTTTTTT.

The gene calls are TRBV15 and TRBJ2-7; TRBD2 agrees at 11 bases. CDR3 length: 15 amino acids. V lost 0 bases, J lost 4 bases, and 2 bases stayed unmatched. Germline V lookup: CDR1 LNHNV, CDR2 YYDKDF (reference sequence). CDR3 DNA sequence: TGTGCCACCAGCAGAGAGCTAGCGGGAGGTTACGAGCAGTACTTC. Protein: CATSRELAGGYEQYF.

This clone showed up just a few times. The chain employs TRBV30 and TRBJ1-4; the D is unclear. Trimming removed 3 bases from V and 0 bases from J, with 8 bases in between. CDR1 and CDR2 from the germline V gene are GTSNPN and SVGIG (reference sequence). The CDR3 has 14 residues. The CDR3 nucleotides read TGTGCCTGGAGACCCCGAGCAACTAATGAAAAACTGTTTTTT. Translation gives CAWRPRATNEKLFF.